This T cell receptor beta chain appears in the sequencing data of a study of T cell repertoires in cytomegalovirus infection. The overall study: Based on public TCR beta signatures, there were indications of CMV infection and of a matching HLA type.

TCRdb passed the reads through MiXCR, listing each CDR3 protein once. The sample holds 600,000 to 800,000 distinct CDR3 sequences, approximately 24% seen once. Study-wide findings and caveats: HLA-C-restricted CMV clonotypes gave the most frequent clonotype in two of eight donors.

The CDR3 is 14 residues long. Germline V gene lookup returns CDR1 SEHNR and CDR2 FQNEAQ (reference sequence). A note on this clonotype: As yet, its antigen is unknown. Since a much larger clone is just one base distant, this may be a read error.

This chain links TRBV7-9 with TRBJ1-1, with D maybe TRBD1 (6 bases). The clonotype comes from a human donor in good health (CMV status not recorded). Some clones in this sample may be carry-over from other donors' samples. The sequenced material came from CD8+ T cells from PBMCs. The chain's CDR3 is CASRPGQTGTEGFF. CDR3 in DNA: TGTGCCAGCAGACCTGGACAGACGGGTACTGAAGGTTTCTTT. Based on the CDR3 plus reference TRBV7-9 and TRBJ1-1, the full variable domain is DTGVSQNPRHKITKRGQNVTFRCDPISEHNRLYWYRQTLGQGPEFLTYFQNEAQLEKSRLLSDRFSAERPKGSFSTLEIQRTEQGDSAMYLCASRPGQTGTEGFFGQGTRLTVV.